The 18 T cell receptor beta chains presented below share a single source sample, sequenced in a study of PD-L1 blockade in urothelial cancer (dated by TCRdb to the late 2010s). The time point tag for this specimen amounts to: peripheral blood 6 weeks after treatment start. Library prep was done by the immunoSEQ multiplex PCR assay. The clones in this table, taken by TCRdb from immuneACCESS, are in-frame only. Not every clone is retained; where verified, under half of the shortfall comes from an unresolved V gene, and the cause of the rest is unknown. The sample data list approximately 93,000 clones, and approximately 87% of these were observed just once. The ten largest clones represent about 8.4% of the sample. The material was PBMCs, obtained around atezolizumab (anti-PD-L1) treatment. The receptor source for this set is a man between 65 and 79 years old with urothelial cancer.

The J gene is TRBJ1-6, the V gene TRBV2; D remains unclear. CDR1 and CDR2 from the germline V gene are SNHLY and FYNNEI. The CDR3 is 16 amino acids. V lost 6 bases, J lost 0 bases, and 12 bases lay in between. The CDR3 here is CASRMQEASYNSPLHF. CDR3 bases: TGTGCCAGCAGAATGCAGGAGGCCTCCTATAATTCACCCCTCCACTTT.

Here the CDR3 DNA reads TGTGCCAGCAGCTTGCGGATAGCCGGACAAGAGACCCAGTACTTC. The encoded protein is CASSLRIAGQETQYF. The chain links TRBV5-4 to TRBJ2-5; no definite D call. Trimming pared 1 base from V and 2 bases from J, leaving 12 bases between. The CDR3 has 15 amino acids. CDR1 SGHNT and CDR2 YYREEE come from the germline V gene (reference sequence).

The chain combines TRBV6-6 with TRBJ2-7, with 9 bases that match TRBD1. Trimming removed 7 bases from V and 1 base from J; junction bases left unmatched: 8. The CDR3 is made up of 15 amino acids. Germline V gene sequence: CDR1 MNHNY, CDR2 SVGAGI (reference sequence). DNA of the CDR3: TGTGCCAGCAAGACCTACGGGACAGGGTCCTACGAGCAGTACTTC. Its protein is CASKTYGTGSYEQYF.

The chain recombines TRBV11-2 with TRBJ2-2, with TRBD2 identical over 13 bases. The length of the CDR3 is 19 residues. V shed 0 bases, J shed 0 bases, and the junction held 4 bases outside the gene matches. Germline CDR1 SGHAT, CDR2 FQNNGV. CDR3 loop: CASSLDELAGGTNTGELFF. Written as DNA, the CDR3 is TGTGCCAGCAGCTTAGACGAACTAGCGGGAGGGACGAACACCGGGGAGCTGTTTTTT.

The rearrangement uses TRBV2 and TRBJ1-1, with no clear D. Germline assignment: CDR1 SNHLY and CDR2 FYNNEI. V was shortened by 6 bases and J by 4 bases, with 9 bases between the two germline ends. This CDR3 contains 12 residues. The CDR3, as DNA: TGTGCCAGCAGAGTTAGAATCACTGAAGCTTTCTTT. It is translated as CASRVRITEAFF. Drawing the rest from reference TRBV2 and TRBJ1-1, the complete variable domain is EPEVTQTPSHQVTQMGQEVILRCVPISNHLYFYWYRQILGQKVEFLVSFYNNEISEKSEIFDDQFSVERPDGSNFTLKIRSTKLEDSAMYFCASRVRITEAFFGQGTRLTVV.

The CDR3 protein is CATATSSDPYNEQFF. As DNA, the CDR3 is TGTGCCACCGCCACTAGCTCTGACCCTTACAATGAGCAGTTCTTC. V gene TRBV19 combines with J gene TRBJ2-1; D is perhaps TRBD2 (6 bases). Germline values: CDR1 LNHDA, CDR2 SQIVND (reference sequence). The V gene lost 10 bases and the J gene lost 4 bases, with 20 bases spanning the gap. The CDR3 contains 15 residues.

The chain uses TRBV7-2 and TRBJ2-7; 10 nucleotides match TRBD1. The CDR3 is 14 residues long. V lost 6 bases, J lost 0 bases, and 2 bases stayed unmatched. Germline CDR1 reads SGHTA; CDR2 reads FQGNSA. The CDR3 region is CASSRDRGSYEQYF. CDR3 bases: TGTGCCAGCAGTAGGGACAGGGGCTCCTACGAGCAGTACTTC.

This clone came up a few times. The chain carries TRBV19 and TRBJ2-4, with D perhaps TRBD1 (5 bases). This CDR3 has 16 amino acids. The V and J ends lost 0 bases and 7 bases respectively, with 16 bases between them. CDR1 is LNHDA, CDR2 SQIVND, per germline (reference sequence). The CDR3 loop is CASSIDVQVPPNIQYF. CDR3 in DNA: TGTGCCAGTAGTATAGATGTACAGGTACCTCCGAACATTCAGTACTTC.

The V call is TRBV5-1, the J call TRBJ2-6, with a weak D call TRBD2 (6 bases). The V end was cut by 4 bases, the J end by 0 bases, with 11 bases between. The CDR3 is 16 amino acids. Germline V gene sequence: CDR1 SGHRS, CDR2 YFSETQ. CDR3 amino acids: CASSAGRHSGANVLTF. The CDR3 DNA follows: TGCGCCAGCAGCGCGGGACGCCACTCTGGGGCCAACGTCCTGACTTTC.

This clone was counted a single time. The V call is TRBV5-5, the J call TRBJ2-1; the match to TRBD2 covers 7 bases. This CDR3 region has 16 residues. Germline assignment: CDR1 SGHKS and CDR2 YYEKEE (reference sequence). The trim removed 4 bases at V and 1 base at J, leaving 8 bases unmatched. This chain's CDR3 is CASSLLGLESYNEQFF. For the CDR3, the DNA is TGTGCCAGCAGCCTCCTCGGACTAGAGTCCTACAATGAGCAGTTCTTC. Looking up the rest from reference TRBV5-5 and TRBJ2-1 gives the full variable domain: DAGVTQSPTHLIKTRGQQVTLRCSPISGHKSVSWYQQVLGQGPQFIFQYYEKEERGRGNFPDRFSARQFPNYSSELNVNALLLGDSALYLCASSLLGLESYNEQFFGPGTRLTVL.

In DNA form, the CDR3 reads TGTGCCAGCAGTCAACGAGGAGAGGGCTACGACGAGCAGTACTTC. Its protein product is CASSQRGEGYDEQYF. The V and J genes are TRBV27 and TRBJ2-7; perhaps TRBD2 as D (5 bases). The V end was cut by 5 bases, the J end by 5 bases, with 19 bases between. This CDR3 has 15 residues. Per the germline V gene, CDR1 is MNHEY and CDR2 is SMNVEV (reference sequence).

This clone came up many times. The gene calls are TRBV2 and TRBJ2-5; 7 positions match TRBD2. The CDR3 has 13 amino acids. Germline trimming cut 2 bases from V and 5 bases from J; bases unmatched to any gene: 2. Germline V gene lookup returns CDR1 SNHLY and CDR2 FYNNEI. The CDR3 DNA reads TGTGCCAGCAGTGAATCACTAGCGGAGACCCAGTACTTC. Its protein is CASSESLAETQYF.

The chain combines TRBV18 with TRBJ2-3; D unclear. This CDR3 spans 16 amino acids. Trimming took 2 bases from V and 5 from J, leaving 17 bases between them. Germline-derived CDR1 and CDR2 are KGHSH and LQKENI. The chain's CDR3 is CASSPRASGLGDTQYF. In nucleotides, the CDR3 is TGTGCCAGCTCACCAAGAGCTTCGGGTTTAGGAGATACGCAGTATTTT. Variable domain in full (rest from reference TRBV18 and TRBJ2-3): NAGVMQNPRHLVRRRGQEARLRCSPMKGHSHVYWYRQLPEEGLKFMVYLQKENIIDESGMPKERFSAEFPKEGPSILRIQQVVRGDSAAYFCASSPRASGLGDTQYFGPGTRLTVL.

The CDR3 DNA sequence: TGTGCCAGCAGCTTAGAGCTGAAGGGAGGGAACACTGAAGCTTTCTTT. Translated: CASSLELKGGNTEAFF. The chain combines TRBV7-8 with TRBJ1-1; D gene unclear. Germline values: CDR1 SGHVS, CDR2 FQNEAQ. The CDR3 sequence is 16 residues long. Trimming stripped 1 base from V and 1 base from J, with 13 bases between.

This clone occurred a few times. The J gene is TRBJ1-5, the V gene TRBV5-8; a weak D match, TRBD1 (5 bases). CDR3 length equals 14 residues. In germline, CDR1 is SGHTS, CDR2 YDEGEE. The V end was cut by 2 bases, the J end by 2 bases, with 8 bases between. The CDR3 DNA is TGTGCCAGCAGCTTACGGGGGGGCAATCAGCCCCAGCATTTT. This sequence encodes CASSLRGGNQPQHF.

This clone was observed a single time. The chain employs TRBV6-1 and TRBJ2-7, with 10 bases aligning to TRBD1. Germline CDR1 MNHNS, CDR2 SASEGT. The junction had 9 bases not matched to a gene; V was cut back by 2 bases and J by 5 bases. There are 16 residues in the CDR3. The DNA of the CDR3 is TGTGCCAGCAGTGAAAGTCAGGACAGGGGGGTGCACGAGCAGTACTTC. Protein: CASSESQDRGVHEQYF.

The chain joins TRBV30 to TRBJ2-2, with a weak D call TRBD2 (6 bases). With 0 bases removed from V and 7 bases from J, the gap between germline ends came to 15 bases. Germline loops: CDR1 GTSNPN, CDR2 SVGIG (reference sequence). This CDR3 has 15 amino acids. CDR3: CAWSVRAPEGGELFF. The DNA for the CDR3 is TGTGCCTGGAGTGTAAGGGCCCCGGAGGGCGGGGAGCTGTTTTTT.

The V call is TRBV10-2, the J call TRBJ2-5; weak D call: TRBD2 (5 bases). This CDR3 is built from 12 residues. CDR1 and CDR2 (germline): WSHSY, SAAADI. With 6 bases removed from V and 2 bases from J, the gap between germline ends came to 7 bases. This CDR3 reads CASSSGQETQYF. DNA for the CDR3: TGCGCCAGCAGCTCGGGGCAAGAGACCCAGTACTTC.